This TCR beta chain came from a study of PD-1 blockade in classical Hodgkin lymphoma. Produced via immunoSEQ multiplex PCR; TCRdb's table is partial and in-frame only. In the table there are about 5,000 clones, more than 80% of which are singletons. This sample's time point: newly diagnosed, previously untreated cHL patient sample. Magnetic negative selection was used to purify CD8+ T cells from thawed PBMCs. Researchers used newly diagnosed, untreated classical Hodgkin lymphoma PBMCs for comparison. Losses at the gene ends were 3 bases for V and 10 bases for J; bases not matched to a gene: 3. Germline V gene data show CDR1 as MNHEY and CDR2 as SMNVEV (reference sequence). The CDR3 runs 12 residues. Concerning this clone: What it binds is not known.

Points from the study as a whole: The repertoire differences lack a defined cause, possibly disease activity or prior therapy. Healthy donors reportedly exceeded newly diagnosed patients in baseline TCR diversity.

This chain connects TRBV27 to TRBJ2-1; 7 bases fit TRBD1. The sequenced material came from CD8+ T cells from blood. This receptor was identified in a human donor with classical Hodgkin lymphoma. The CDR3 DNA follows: TGTGCCAGCAGTTTCCCGGACAGGGAGCAGTTCTTC. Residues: CASSFPDREQFF.